The entry below gives a single T cell receptor (beta chain) sequence along with its context. These data originate in a study of blood T cell repertoires in COVID-19. Across the whole study: Material from acute and convalescent COVID-19 was sourced from the United States, Italy and Spain. From T cells, B-cell-depleted T cells, or PBMCs came the material, which was cDNA or gDNA.

This CDR3 has 12 amino acids. The germline CDR1 and CDR2 sequences are MGHDK and SYGVNS. Trimming cost V 8 bases and J 7 bases, with 14 bases left between them. Original processing notes: Reference gene primer amplification yielded estimated nucleated cell counts. TCRdb's copy holds only in-frame clones and misses some; the assay was immunoSEQ multiplex PCR. That table supplies the V and J calls and clone size; D and trimming were determined from the DNA. The sample holds 190,000 or so clones, 80% to 90% seen once. V gene TRBV25-1 combines with J gene TRBJ1-1; D is ambiguous. The sequencing sample was made of peripheral blood. This clonotype was obtained from a woman between 18 and 29 years old who had recovered from COVID-19. This CDR3 reads CASGDGGIEAFF. CDR3 coding DNA: TGTGCCAGCGGAGACGGAGGTATTGAAGCTTTCTTT. The full variable domain, completed using reference TRBV25-1 and TRBJ1-1, is EADIYQTPRYLVIGTGKKITLECSQTMGHDKMYWYQQDPGMELHLIHYSYGVNSTEKGDLSSESTVSRIRTEHFPLTLESARPSHTSQYLCASGDGGIEAFFGQGTRLTVV.